This T cell receptor beta chain appears in the sequencing data of a study of T cells after yellow fever vaccination. MiXCR, applied by TCRdb to the 5' RACE reads, yields one record per CDR3 protein. The sample yields fewer than 85,000 distinct CDR3 sequences, approximately 7.5% seen once. This clonotype was recorded a few times. There are 15 residues in the CDR3. Trimming pared 3 bases from V and 6 bases from J, leaving 14 bases between. Looked up from germline, CDR1 is MNHNS and CDR2 is SASEGT. This TCR derives from a man under 40 who received the YFV17D yellow fever vaccine. Sequences were derived from CD8+ T cells sorted from PBMCs, sampled on the day of the yellow fever booster vaccination. The chain recombines TRBV6-1 with TRBJ1-4; a weak D match, TRBD1 (5 bases). This chain's CDR3 is CASSEAPGTDEKLFF. The CDR3 nucleotides read TGTGCCAGCAGTGAGGCCCCGGGGACGGATGAAAAACTGTTTTTT.